The clone carrying this T cell receptor (beta chain) occurred once. Its antigen is undetermined. The data were produced by immunoSEQ multiplex PCR, yet TCRdb's version contains in-frame clones alone and is incomplete. Of about 17,000 clones listed, around 78% are singletons. This specimen belongs to a study of OX40 agonist ivuxolimab in advanced cancers. Study conclusions and caveats: Circulating CD4+ and CD8+ T cells showed clonal expansion by week 6 at 0.1 to 3.0 mg/kg.

V shed 4 bases and J shed 2 bases, with 15 bases lying between them. This CDR3 is 16 amino acids long. Germline V gene sequence: CDR1 ENHRY, CDR2 SYGVKD. The TCR originated in an adult with an advanced solid tumor such as melanoma, head and neck, liver or kidney cancer. This sample comprised CD4+ or CD8+ T cells sorted from blood, obtained in a trial of the OX40 agonist ivuxolimab. This chain links TRBV10-3 with TRBJ1-5; D remains unclear. The CDR3, as DNA: TGTGCCATCAGTGTAGAGCAGCCGGGTGGCAATCAGCCCCAGCATTTT. This gives the protein CAISVEQPGGNQPQHF.